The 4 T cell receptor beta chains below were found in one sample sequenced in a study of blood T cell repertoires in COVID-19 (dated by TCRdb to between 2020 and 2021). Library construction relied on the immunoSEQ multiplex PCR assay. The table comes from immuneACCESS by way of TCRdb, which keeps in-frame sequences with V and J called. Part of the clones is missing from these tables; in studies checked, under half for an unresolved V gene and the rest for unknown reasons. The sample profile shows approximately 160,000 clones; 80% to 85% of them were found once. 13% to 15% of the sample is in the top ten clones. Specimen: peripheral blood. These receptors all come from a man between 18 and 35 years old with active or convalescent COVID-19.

The CDR3 loop reads CASGQGNTEAFF. The CDR3 nucleotides are TGTGCCAGCGGACAGGGGAATACTGAAGCTTTCTTT. This chain uses TRBV7-2 with TRBJ1-1; 9 bases agree with TRBD1. CDR1 and CDR2 (germline): SGHTA, FQGNSA. The CDR3 has 12 residues. With V trimmed by 8 bases and J by 5 bases, 3 bases remained unmatched.

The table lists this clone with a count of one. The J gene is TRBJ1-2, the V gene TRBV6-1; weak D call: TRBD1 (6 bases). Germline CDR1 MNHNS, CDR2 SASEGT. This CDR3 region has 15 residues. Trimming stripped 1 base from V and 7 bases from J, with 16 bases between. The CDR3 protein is CASSEVGGAHGGYTF. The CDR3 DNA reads TGTGCCAGCAGTGAAGTGGGGGGGGCGCATGGTGGCTACACCTTC.

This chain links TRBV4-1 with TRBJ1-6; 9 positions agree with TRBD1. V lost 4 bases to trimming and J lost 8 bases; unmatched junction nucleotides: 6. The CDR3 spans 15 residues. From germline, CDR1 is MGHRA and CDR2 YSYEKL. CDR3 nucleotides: TGCGCCAGCAGCCGTGAGGGACAGGGTGATTCACCCCTCCACTTT. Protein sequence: CASSREGQGDSPLHF.

The CDR3 reads CASSQRQVLGTEAFF. CDR3 DNA sequence: TGTGCCAGCAGCCAACGACAGGTTTTGGGGACTGAAGCTTTCTTT. The chain has TRBV3-1 (or the pseudogene TRBV3-2) and TRBJ1-1; possible D gene TRBD1, 6 bases. V was shortened by 2 bases and J by 5 bases, with 15 bases between the two germline ends. CDR1 and CDR2 (germline): LGHDT, YNNKEL (reference sequence). The CDR3 length is 15 residues.